Below, 29 T cell receptor beta chains from the same sample are listed, as sequenced in a study of T-cell reconstitution after alpha-beta-depleted transplantation in children. TCRbeta library preparation incorporated unique molecular identifiers. TCRdb processed the PCR reads anew with MiXCR; each CDR3 protein has one entry. The table records around 440,000 distinct CDR3 sequences, under 12% of them present only once. Here the sequenced sample was PBMCs, taken before TCRalphabeta/CD19-depleted stem cell transplant. The receptor set was obtained from a child younger than 10 with inherited bone marrow failure, due to receive a stem cell transplant.

Notes on this clonotype: A clone one base away is much larger, so this may be a read error. The chain couples TRBV29-1 to TRBJ1-2; D gene ambiguous. The CDR3 covers 13 residues. Trimming pared 6 bases from V and 4 bases from J, leaving 15 bases between. The V gene's germline CDR1 is SQVTM and CDR2 ANQGSEA. CDR3 sequence (DNA): TGCAGCGTCCAGACACGAAATATCTATGGCTACACCTTC. Translated, it gives CSVQTRNIYGYTF.

With respect to this clonotype: An end of the junction does not agree with germline; a read error may underlie this. The gene calls are TRBV4-2 and TRBJ2-1; 9 bases map to TRBD2. The CDR3 is made up of 16 amino acids. Germline lookup yields CDR1 LGHNA and CDR2 YNFKEQ. The CDR3 nucleotides are TGTGCCAGCAGCCAAGCGGGCCTAGCGGGGTACAATGAGCAGTTGTTC. This gives the protein CASSQAGLAGYNEQLF.

The chain couples TRBV27 to TRBJ2-1, with a possible D match to TRBD2 (5 bases). This CDR3 has 15 amino acids. Germline V gene data show CDR1 as MNHEY and CDR2 as SMNVEV (reference sequence). V was cut by 0 bases and J by 4 bases, with 10 bases left in between. Here the CDR3 reads CASSLSGALYNEQFF. The CDR3 DNA is TGTGCCAGCAGTTTATCGGGAGCGCTATACAATGAGCAGTTCTTC.

This clonotype was detected only a few times. The chain carries TRBV20-1 and TRBJ2-3; 8 positions match TRBD2. J gave up 6 bases and V 3 bases, and 8 bases lay outside the gene matches. The CDR3 spans 14 residues. In germline, CDR1 is DFQATT, CDR2 SNEGSKA (reference sequence). The DNA of the CDR3 is TGCAGTGCTAGCGGGGGGGATTGGACCGATACGCAGTATTTT. It specifies CSASGGDWTDTQYF.

The chain uses TRBV10-3 and TRBJ2-7, with 8 bases identical to TRBD1. CDR3 size: 14 residues. V was pared by 6 bases and J by 3 bases, with 7 bases of the junction left unmatched. From germline, CDR1 is ENHRY and CDR2 SYGVKD. The CDR3 reads CAIRPGQALYEQYF. As DNA, the CDR3 is TGTGCCATCAGACCGGGACAGGCTCTCTACGAGCAGTACTTC.

This clonotype was detected a few times. V usage is TRBV10-2 and J usage is TRBJ2-1, with 12 positions matching TRBD2. Germline V gives CDR1 WSHSY, CDR2 SAAADI. The CDR3 length is 18 residues. After removal of 0 bases from V and 6 bases from J, the junction contained 9 bases not matched to a gene. The CDR3: CASSESIPGLAGTNEQFF. CDR3 nucleotide sequence: TGCGCCAGCAGTGAGTCGATCCCAGGACTAGCGGGAACCAATGAGCAGTTCTTC.

This rearrangement joins TRBV29-1 to TRBJ1-2; D perhaps matches TRBD1 (6 bases). CDR3 length equals 15 residues. Trimming stripped 4 bases from V and 5 bases from J, with 20 bases between. CDR1 is SQVTM and CDR2 is ANQGSEA in the germline V gene. The CDR3 reads CSVVAPGGLGYGYTF. The CDR3 DNA is TGCAGCGTTGTGGCCCCTGGGGGGCTGGGGTATGGCTACACCTTC. The full variable domain, completed using reference TRBV29-1 and TRBJ1-2, is SAVISQKPSRDICQRGTSLTIQCQVDSQVTMMFWYRQQPGQSLTLIATANQGSEATYESGFVIDKFPISRPNLTFSTLTVSNMSPEDSSIYLCSVVAPGGLGYGYTFGSGTRLTVV.

This clonotype has ten or more counts. The rearrangement links TRBV15 to TRBJ2-7; 9 bases agree with TRBD1. The CDR3 contains 14 residues. V trimming: 3 bases; J trimming: 5 bases; junction bases outside the gene matches: 5. Germline V CDR1 and CDR2: LNHNV, YYDKDF (reference sequence). The CDR3, as DNA: TGTGCCACCAGCAGGGGGACAGGGAGGGACGAGCAGTACTTC. Amino acid sequence: CATSRGTGRDEQYF. The whole variable domain, remainder taken from reference TRBV15 and TRBJ2-7, is DAMVIQNPRYQVTQFGKPVTLSCSQTLNHNVMYWYQQKSSQAPKLLFHYYDKDFNNEADTPDNFQSRRPNTSFCFLDIRSPGLGDTAMYLCATSRGTGRDEQYFGPGTRLTVT.

This clonotype was seen just once. Being one base from a much bigger clone, this may be a read error. The rearrangement uses TRBV27 and TRBJ2-1, with D perhaps matching TRBD2 (6 bases). Germline V gene sequence: CDR1 MNHEY, CDR2 SMNVEV (reference sequence). The CDR3 is made up of 18 amino acids. In DNA form, the CDR3 reads TGTGCCGGCAGTCCCGAGATCCCAGCGGGCCCTACCTACAATGAGCAGTTCTTC. Translating gives CAGSPEIPAGPTYNEQFF.

V and J are TRBV7-2 and TRBJ2-3; the D gene is possibly TRBD2 (6 bases). V was pared by 4 bases and J by 4 bases, with 12 bases between. This CDR3 contains 14 residues. The germline V gene encodes CDR1 SGHTA and CDR2 FQGNSA. For the CDR3, the DNA is TGTGCCAGCAGCTCTATACTAGCATCAGATACGCAGTATTTT. It is translated as CASSSILASDTQYF.

There are many counts of this clonotype. Written as DNA, the CDR3 is TGTGCCAGCAGTTACCTGCAACAGGGGACCCACACAGATACGCAGTATTTT. Amino acids: CASSYLQQGTHTDTQYF. The rearrangement links TRBV28 to TRBJ2-3; 7 bases agree with TRBD1. The V gene end was trimmed by 4 bases and the J gene end by 2 bases; junction bases not matched to a gene: 12. The CDR3 consists of 17 residues. Germline lookup yields CDR1 MDHEN and CDR2 SYDVKM.

Concerning this clonotype: A read error may explain this, as a much larger clone is one base away. The chain recombines TRBV4-1 with TRBJ2-1; D gene ambiguous. Germline V lookup: CDR1 MGHRA, CDR2 YSYEKL. The CDR3 is 17 amino acids. Trimming removed 1 base at V and 6 bases at J, with 19 bases between. CDR3 nucleotide sequence: TGCGCCAGCAGCCAAGCACCCGGGCTTAGGCGACTCAATGAGCAGTTCTTC. As protein: CASSQAPGLRRLNEQFF.

The chain joins TRBV7-6 to TRBJ2-2; 14 bases map to TRBD2. The CDR3 loop spans 19 amino acids. J gave up 4 bases and V 5 bases, and 12 bases lay outside the gene matches. The germline gives CDR1 SGHVS, CDR2 FNYEAQ. CDR3 region: CASSPGTSGSVLFTGELFF. In DNA, the CDR3 is TGTGCCAGCAGCCCCGGGACTAGCGGGAGTGTTTTGTTCACCGGGGAGCTGTTTTTT.

This clonotype was counted ten times or more. The rearrangement uses TRBV7-9 and TRBJ2-5; possible D gene TRBD2, 5 bases. Per germline, CDR1 SEHNR and CDR2 FQNEAQ (reference sequence). V was cut by 2 bases and J by 5 bases, with 15 bases left in between. The CDR3 totals 15 residues. CDR3 in DNA: TGTGCCAGCAGCTTAAAATGGGAGAGGCGGGAGACCCAGTACTTC. Encoded protein: CASSLKWERRETQYF.

This clonotype was detected ten times or more. The chain recombines TRBV28 with TRBJ2-7; D possibly corresponds to TRBD1 (7 bases). Germline CDR1 is MDHEN and CDR2 is SYDVKM. This CDR3 has 14 amino acids. V was cut by 6 bases and J by 2 bases, with 14 bases left in between. CDR3 sequence reads: CASRPRDSTYEQYF. CDR3 nucleotides: TGTGCCAGCAGGCCGCGGGACAGCACCTACGAGCAGTACTTC.

This clonotype was recorded at least ten times. The rearrangement uses TRBV12-3 or TRBV12-4 and TRBJ2-2, with 7 bases lining up with TRBD2. This CDR3 is 16 amino acids long. With 7 bases clipped from V and 3 bases from J, the junction kept 11 bases outside the gene matches. Written as DNA, the CDR3 is TGTGCCAGCAACCCTTTTGAGGGAGGGGACACCGGGGAGCTGTTTTTT. Translated: CASNPFEGGDTGELFF.

At least ten counts were recorded for this clonotype. The gene calls are TRBV7-9 and TRBJ2-1; D remains unclear. Trimming pared 3 bases from V and 0 bases from J, leaving 12 bases between. The CDR3 sequence is 16 residues long. In germline, CDR1 is SEHNR, CDR2 FQNEAQ (reference sequence). The CDR3 here is CASSFPGGSSYNEQFF. The CDR3 DNA is TGTGCCAGCAGCTTTCCCGGCGGCAGCTCCTACAATGAGCAGTTCTTC.

The table lists this clonotype with many counts. The CDR3 DNA follows: TGCGCCAGCAGCCAGGGGATACCGTACGAGCAGTACTTC. Translating gives CASSQGIPYEQYF. The chain carries TRBV4-3 and TRBJ2-7; D is unclear. Looked up from germline, CDR1 is LGHNA and CDR2 is YSLEER. CDR3 length: 13 residues. Between the trimmed V and J ends, which lost 3 bases and 4 bases, there was a span of 10 bases.

In its sample, this clonotype was seen many times. This chain joins TRBV6-2 or TRBV6-3 and TRBJ2-3, with D uncertain. V lost 4 bases, J lost 0 bases, and 17 bases lay in between. The length of the CDR3 is 17 residues. The germline CDR1 and CDR2 sequences are MNHEY and SVGEGT. The CDR3 coding sequence is TGTGCCAGCAGTTGGGCGGAAACTATAATTAGCACAGATACGCAGTATTTT. Protein sequence: CASSWAETIISTDTQYF.

This clonotype was counted many times. The DNA for the CDR3 is TGTGCCAGCAGTGAAGGGAGGGGACTAGGGTCCTACAATGAGCAGTTCTTC. Its translation is CASSEGRGLGSYNEQFF. The chain uses TRBV25-1 and TRBJ2-1; 8 positions agree with TRBD2. Unmatched junction bases numbered 7, after V lost 2 bases and J lost 1 base. The CDR3 is 17 residues long. Germline values: CDR1 MGHDK, CDR2 SYGVNS. The full variable domain, its missing parts supplied by reference TRBV25-1 and TRBJ2-1, is EADIYQTPRYLVIGTGKKITLECSQTMGHDKMYWYQQDPGMELHLIHYSYGVNSTEKGDLSSESTVSRIRTEHFPLTLESARPSHTSQYLCASSEGRGLGSYNEQFFGPGTRLTVL.

This clonotype was seen at least ten times. This chain links TRBV29-1 with TRBJ2-1; the match to TRBD2 covers 14 bases. The V segment lost 7 bases and the J segment 15 bases; nucleotides outside the gene matches: 11. Germline V gene lookup returns CDR1 SQVTM and CDR2 ANQGSEA. This CDR3 contains 13 residues. CDR3: CSAGQGLAGVGFF. In DNA form, the CDR3 reads TGCAGCGCTGGACAGGGACTAGCGGGAGTTGGGTTCTTC.

This clonotype was observed at least ten times. The chain links TRBV18 to TRBJ1-5; D uncertain. The ends were cut back, 1 base at V and 1 base at J, with 2 bases in the middle. The V gene's germline CDR1 is KGHSH and CDR2 LQKENI. The CDR3 contains 13 residues. CDR3 protein: CASSPQSNQPQHF. CDR3 coding DNA: TGTGCCAGCTCACCACAAAGCAATCAGCCCCAGCATTTT.

The chain couples TRBV30 to TRBJ2-7, with D tentatively TRBD2 (7 bases). This CDR3 is 13 amino acids long. The V gene lost 1 base and the J gene lost 3 bases, with 10 bases spanning the gap. Germline V gene sequence: CDR1 GTSNPN, CDR2 SVGIG (reference sequence). CDR3 residues: CAWSGGGLYEQYF. In DNA form, the CDR3 reads TGTGCCTGGAGTGGGGGGGGGCTCTACGAGCAGTACTTC.

This clonotype was seen repeatedly, ten times or more. V and J are TRBV29-1 and TRBJ1-2, with 9 bases aligning to TRBD1. V was clipped by 5 bases and J by 3 bases; unmatched bases: 4. Germline V gives CDR1 SQVTM, CDR2 ANQGSEA. This CDR3 comprises 13 residues. The CDR3 region is CSVWTGADYGYTF. The CDR3 DNA is TGCAGCGTTTGGACAGGGGCGGACTATGGCTACACCTTC.

There are many counts of this clonotype. This chain connects TRBV5-8 to TRBJ2-5; D gene unclear. Trimming stripped 6 bases from V and 5 bases from J, with 11 bases between. The CDR3 runs 12 residues. CDR1 and CDR2 (germline): SGHTS, YDEGEE. CDR3 sequence reads: CASNLRFETQYF. The CDR3 DNA reads TGTGCCAGCAACCTGAGGTTTGAGACCCAGTACTTC.

This clonotype was counted at least ten times. This sequence joins TRBV6-5 and TRBJ2-7; perhaps TRBD1 as D (5 bases). Per the germline V gene, CDR1 is MNHEY and CDR2 is SVGAGI. This CDR3 has 14 residues. Trimming removed 3 bases from V and 0 bases from J, with 9 bases in between. DNA of the CDR3: TGTGCCAGCAGTTATTTTGACAGCTCCTACGAGCAGTACTTC. Translating gives CASSYFDSSYEQYF.

V is TRBV7-2 and J is TRBJ2-2; possibly TRBD2 for D (6 bases). The CDR3 is made up of 15 amino acids. The ends were cut back, 2 bases at V and 5 bases at J, with 12 bases in the middle. Germline lookup yields CDR1 SGHTA and CDR2 FQGNSA. The CDR3 protein is CASSLTLATTGELFF. The DNA of the CDR3 is TGTGCCAGCAGCTTAACGCTAGCGACTACCGGGGAGCTGTTTTTT.

This clonotype was counted many times. This chain joins TRBV15 and TRBJ2-5; D is ambiguous. V lost 0 bases and J 8 bases, leaving 13 bases between the germline ends. This CDR3 has 14 amino acids. CDR1 and CDR2 (germline): LNHNV, YYDKDF (reference sequence). The CDR3 nucleotides read TGTGCCACCAGCAGAGATCTCGGGCAGTTAACCCAGTACTTC. This encodes CATSRDLGQLTQYF. The whole variable domain, filled in from reference TRBV15 and TRBJ2-5, reads DAMVIQNPRYQVTQFGKPVTLSCSQTLNHNVMYWYQQKSSQAPKLLFHYYDKDFNNEADTPDNFQSRRPNTSFCFLDIRSPGLGDTAMYLCATSRDLGQLTQYFGPGTRLLVL.

This clonotype was picked up many times. The chain uses TRBV5-1 and TRBJ2-3; 7 bases are a match to TRBD2. CDR3 size: 16 residues. J gave up 4 bases and V 0 bases, and 8 bases lay outside the gene matches. Germline CDR1 and CDR2: SGHRS and YFSETQ. CDR3 nucleotides: TGCGCCAGCAGCTTGGAGGAGGGAGGGCCCGCAGATACGCAGTATTTT. It specifies CASSLEEGGPADTQYF.